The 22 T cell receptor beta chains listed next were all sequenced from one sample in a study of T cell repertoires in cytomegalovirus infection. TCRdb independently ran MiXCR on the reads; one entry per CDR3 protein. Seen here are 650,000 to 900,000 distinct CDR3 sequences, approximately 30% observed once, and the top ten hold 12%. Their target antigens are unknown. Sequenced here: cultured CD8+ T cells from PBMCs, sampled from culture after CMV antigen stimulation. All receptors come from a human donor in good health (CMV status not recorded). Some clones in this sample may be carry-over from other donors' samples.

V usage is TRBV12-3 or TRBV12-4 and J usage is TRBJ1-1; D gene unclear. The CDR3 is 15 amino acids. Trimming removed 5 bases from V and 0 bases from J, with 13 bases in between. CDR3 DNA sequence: TGTGCCAGCAGTCCGGGAATAGGTGTGAACACTGAAGCTTTCTTT. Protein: CASSPGIGVNTEAFF.

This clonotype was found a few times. The CDR3 region is CASSSNDRRNIQYF. In DNA, the CDR3 is TGTGCCAGCAGTTCAAACGACAGGCGGAACATTCAGTACTTC. The V and J genes are TRBV2 and TRBJ2-4, with D tentatively TRBD1 (6 bases). The germline gives CDR1 SNHLY, CDR2 FYNNEI. The CDR3 extends over 14 amino acids. With 5 bases removed from V and 7 bases from J, the gap between germline ends came to 15 bases. Drawing the rest from reference TRBV2 and TRBJ2-4, the complete variable domain is EPEVTQTPSHQVTQMGQEVILRCVPISNHLYFYWYRQILGQKVEFLVSFYNNEISEKSEIFDDQFSVERPDGSNFTLKIRSTKLEDSAMYFCASSSNDRRNIQYFGAGTRLSVL.

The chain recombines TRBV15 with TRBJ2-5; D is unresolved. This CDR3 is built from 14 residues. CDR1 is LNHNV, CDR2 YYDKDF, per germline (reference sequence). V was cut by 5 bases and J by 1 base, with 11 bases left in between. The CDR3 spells CATSPAEFQETQYF. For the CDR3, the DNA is TGTGCCACCAGCCCAGCAGAGTTCCAAGAGACCCAGTACTTC.

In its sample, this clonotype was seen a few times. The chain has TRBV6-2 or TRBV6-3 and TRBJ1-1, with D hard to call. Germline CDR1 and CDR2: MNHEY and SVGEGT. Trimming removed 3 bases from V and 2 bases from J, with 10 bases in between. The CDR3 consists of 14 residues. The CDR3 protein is CASSYNSANTEAFF. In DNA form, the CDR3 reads TGTGCCAGCAGTTATAACTCGGCAAACACTGAAGCTTTCTTT.

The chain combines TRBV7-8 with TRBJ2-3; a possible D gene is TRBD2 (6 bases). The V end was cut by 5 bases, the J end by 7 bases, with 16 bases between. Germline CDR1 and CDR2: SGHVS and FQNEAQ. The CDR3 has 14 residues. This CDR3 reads CASSPLPGEYTQYF. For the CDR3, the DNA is TGTGCCAGCAGCCCCTTGCCGGGGGAATATACGCAGTATTTT. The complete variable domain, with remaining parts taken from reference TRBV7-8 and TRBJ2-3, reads GAGVSQSPRYKVAKRGQDVALRCDPISGHVSLFWYQQALGQGPEFLTYFQNEAQLDKSGLPSDRFFAERPEGSVSTLKIQRTQQEDSAVYLCASSPLPGEYTQYFGPGTRLTVL.

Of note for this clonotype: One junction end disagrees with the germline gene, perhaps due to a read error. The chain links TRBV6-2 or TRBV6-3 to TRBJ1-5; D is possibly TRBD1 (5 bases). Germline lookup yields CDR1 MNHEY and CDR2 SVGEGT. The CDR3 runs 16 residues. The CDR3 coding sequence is TGTGCCAGCAATTACTCGGGACTTTATAGCAATCAGCCCCAGCATTTT. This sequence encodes CASNYSGLYSNQPQHF.

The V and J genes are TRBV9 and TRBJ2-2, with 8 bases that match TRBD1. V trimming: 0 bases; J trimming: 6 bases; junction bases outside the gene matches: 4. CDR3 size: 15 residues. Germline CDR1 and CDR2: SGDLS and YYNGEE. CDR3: CASSVEGQVAGELFF. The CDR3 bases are TGTGCCAGCAGCGTAGAGGGACAGGTCGCCGGGGAGCTGTTTTTT.

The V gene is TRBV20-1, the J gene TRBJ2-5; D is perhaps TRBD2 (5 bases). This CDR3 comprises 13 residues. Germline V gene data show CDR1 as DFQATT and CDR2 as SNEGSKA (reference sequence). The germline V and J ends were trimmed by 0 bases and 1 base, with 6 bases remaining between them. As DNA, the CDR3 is TGCAGTGCTAGAGAGCGGGTCCAAGAGACCCAGTACTTC. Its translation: CSARERVQETQYF.

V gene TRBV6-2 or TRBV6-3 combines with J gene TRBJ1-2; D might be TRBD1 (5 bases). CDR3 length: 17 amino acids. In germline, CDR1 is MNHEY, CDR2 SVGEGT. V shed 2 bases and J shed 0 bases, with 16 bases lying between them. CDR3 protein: CASSYGDRTLANYGYTF. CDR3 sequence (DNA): TGTGCCAGCAGTTACGGAGATAGGACACTAGCTAACTATGGCTACACCTTC.

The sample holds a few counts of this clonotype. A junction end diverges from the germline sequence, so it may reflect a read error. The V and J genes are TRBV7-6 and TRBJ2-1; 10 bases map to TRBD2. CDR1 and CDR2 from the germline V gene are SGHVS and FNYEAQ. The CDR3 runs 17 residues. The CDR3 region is CASTLLAGFSSYNEQFF. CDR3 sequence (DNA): TGTGCCAGCACCTTACTAGCGGGGTTCTCTTCCTACAATGAGCAGTTCTTC.

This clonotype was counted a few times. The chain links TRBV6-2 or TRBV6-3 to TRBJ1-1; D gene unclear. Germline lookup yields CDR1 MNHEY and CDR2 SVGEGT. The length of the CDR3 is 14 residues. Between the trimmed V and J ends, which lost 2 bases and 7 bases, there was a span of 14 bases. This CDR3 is CASSYAARLGEAFF. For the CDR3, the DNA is TGTGCCAGCAGTTACGCGGCGAGGCTGGGTGAAGCTTTCTTT.

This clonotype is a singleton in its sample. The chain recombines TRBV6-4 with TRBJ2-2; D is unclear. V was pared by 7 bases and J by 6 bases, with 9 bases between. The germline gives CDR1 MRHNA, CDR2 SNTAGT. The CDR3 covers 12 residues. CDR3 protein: CASTSTAGELFF. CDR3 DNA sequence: TGTGCCAGCACTTCGACTGCCGGGGAGCTGTTTTTT.

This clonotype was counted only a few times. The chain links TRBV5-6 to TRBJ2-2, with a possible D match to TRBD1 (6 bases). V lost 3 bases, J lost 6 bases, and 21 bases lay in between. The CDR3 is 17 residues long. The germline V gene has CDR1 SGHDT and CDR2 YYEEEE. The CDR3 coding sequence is TGTGCCAGCAGCTCGACACCGGGACACCGTGTCGCCGGGGAGCTGTTTTTT. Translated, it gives CASSSTPGHRVAGELFF.

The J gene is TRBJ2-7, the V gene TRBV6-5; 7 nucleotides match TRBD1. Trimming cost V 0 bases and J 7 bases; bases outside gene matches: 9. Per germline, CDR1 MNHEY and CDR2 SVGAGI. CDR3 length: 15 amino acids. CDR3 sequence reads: CASSYSVAGGREQYF. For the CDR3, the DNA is TGTGCCAGCAGTTACTCAGTGGCAGGGGGAAGGGAGCAGTACTTC.

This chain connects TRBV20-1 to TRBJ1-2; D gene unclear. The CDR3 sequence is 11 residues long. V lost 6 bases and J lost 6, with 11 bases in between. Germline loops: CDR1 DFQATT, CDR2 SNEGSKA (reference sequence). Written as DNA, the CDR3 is TGCAGTGCCCCGGGATCGGATGGCTACACCTTC. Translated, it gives CSAPGSDGYTF.

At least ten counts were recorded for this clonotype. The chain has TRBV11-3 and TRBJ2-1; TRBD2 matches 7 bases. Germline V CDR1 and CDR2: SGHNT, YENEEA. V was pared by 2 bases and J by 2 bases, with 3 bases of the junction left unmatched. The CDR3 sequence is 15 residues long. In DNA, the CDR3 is TGTGCCAGCAGCTTAAGCGGGGCCACCTACAATGAGCAGTTCTTC. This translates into CASSLSGATYNEQFF.

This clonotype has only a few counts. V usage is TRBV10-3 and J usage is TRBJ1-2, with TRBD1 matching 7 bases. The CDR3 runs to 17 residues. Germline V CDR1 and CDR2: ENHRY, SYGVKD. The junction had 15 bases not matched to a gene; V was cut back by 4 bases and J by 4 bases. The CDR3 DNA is TGTGCCATCAGTGGTACACAGGGGCCCTCGGATCCCTATGGCTACACCTTC. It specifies CAISGTQGPSDPYGYTF.

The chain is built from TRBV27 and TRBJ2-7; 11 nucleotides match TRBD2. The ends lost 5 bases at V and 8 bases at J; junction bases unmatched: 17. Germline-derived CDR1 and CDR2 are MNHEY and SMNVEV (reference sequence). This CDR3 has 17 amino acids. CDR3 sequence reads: CASSPAPPLAGEEKQYF. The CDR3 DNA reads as TGTGCCAGCAGTCCAGCCCCCCCACTAGCGGGGGAAGAAAAGCAGTACTTC.

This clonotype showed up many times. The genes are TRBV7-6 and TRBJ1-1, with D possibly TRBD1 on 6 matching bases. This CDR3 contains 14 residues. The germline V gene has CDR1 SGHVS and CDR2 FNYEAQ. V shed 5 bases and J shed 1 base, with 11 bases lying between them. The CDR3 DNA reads TGTGCCAGCAGCATGATACAGGGGAACACTGAAGCTTTCTTT. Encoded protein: CASSMIQGNTEAFF.

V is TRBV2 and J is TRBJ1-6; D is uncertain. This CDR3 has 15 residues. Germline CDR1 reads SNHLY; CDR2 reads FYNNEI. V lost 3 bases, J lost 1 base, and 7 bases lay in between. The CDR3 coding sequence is TGTGCCAGCAGTGACCTGGCGTCCTATAATTCACCCCTCCACTTT. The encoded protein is CASSDLASYNSPLHF.

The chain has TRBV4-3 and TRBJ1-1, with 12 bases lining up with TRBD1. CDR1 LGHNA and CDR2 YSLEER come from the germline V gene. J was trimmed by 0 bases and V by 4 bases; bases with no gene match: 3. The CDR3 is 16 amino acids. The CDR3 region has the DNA TGCGCCAGCAGCCGGGACAGGGGGCACTTGAACACTGAAGCTTTCTTT. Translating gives CASSRDRGHLNTEAFF.

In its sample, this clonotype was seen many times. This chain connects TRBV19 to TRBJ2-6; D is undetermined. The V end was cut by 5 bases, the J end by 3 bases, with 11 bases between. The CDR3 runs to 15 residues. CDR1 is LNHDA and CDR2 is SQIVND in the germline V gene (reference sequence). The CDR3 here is CASSAYFSGANVLTF. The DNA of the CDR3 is TGTGCCAGTAGTGCCTACTTCAGTGGGGCCAACGTCCTGACTTTC.